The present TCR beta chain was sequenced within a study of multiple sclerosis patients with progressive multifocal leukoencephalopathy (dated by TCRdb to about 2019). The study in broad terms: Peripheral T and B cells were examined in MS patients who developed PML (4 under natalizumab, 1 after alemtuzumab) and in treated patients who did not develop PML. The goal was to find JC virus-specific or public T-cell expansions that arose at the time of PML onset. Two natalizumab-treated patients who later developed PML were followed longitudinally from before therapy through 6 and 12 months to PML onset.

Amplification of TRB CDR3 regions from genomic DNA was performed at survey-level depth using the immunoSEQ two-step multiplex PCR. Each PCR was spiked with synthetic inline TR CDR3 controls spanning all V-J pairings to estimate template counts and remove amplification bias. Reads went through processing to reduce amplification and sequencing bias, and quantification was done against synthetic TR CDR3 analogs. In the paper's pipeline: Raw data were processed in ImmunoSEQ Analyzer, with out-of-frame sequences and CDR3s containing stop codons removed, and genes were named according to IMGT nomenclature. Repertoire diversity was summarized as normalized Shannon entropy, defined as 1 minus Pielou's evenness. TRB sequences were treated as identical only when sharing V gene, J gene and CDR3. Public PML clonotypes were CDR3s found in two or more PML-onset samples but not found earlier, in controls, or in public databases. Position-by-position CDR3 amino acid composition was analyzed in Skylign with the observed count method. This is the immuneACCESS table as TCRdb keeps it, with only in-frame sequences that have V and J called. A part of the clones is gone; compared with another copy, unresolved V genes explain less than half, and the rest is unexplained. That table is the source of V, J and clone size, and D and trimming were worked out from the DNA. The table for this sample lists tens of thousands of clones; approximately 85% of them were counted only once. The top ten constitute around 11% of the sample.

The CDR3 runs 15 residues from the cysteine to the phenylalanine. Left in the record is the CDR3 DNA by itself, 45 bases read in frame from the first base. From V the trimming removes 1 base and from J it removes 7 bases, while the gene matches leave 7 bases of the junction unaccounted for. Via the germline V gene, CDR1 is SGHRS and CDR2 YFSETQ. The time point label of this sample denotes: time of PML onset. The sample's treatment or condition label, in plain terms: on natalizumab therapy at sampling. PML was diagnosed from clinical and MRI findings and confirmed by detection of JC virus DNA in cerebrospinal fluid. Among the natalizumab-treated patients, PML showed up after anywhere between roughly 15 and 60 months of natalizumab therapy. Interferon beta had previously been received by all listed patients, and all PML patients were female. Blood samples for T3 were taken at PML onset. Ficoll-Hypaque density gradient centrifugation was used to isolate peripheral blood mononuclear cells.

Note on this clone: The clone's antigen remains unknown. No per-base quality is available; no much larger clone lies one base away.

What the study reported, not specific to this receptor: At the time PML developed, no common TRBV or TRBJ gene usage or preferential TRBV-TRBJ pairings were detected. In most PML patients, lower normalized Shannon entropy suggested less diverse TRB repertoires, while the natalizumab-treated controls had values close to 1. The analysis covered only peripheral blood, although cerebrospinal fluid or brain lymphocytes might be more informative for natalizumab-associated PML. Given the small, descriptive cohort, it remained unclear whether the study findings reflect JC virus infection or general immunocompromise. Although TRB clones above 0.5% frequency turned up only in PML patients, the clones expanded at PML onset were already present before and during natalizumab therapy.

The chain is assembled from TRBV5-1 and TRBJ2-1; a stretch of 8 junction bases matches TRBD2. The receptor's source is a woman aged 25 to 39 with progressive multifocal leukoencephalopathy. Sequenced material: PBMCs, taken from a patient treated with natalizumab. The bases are TGCGCCAGCAGCTTGCTGGGACTAGTGGAAAATGAGCAGTTCTTC. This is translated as CASSLLGLVENEQFF.